A selection of T cell receptor beta chains follows, all from one sample in a study of blood T cells in healthy people across ages. TCRdb used MiXCR to reprocess the 5' RACE reads, holding one entry per CDR3 protein. The data contain 1.8 million or so distinct CDR3 sequences, about two fifths of them singletons. Source material: blood. Every receptor here comes from a human donor in good health. The CDR3 runs from the conserved cysteine through the conserved F or W. The D gene is left open where the match is weak. Only some rows state a clone size, as once, few, many or a class for expanded clones.

abundance | d_gene | j_gene | v_gene | CDR3aa | CDR3nt
. | TRBD1 | TRBJ1-1 | TRBV6-1 | CASSARQGTGTEAFF | TGTGCCAGCAGTGCCAGACAGGGTACGGGCACTGAAGCTTTCTTT
. | TRBD1 | TRBJ2-4 | TRBV27 | CASSERGRIAKNIQYF | TGTGCCAGCAGTGAGAGGGGGCGGATTGCCAAAAACATTCAGTACTTC
few | TRBD2 | TRBJ2-5 | TRBV4-3 | CASSRDYGAETQYF | TGCGCCAGCAGCCGGGACTACGGGGCCGAGACCCAGTACTTC
few | . | TRBJ2-7 | TRBV5-1 | CASSRSPFYEQYF | TGCGCCAGCAGCCGGTCTCCTTTTTACGAGCAGTACTTC
few | . | TRBJ2-1 | TRBV5-6 | CASSSLGGSGGLSYNEQFF | TGTGCCAGCAGCTCCCTAGGGGGCTCGGGAGGTCTTTCCTACAATGAGCAGTTCTTC
few | TRBD1 | TRBJ1-4 | TRBV6-1 | CASSEVTGADNEKLFF | TGTGCCAGCAGTGAAGTAACAGGGGCCGATAATGAAAAACTGTTTTTT
few | TRBD1 | TRBJ1-5 | TRBV4-1 | CASSDRQGGIQPQHF | TGCGCCAGCAGCGATAGACAGGGAGGAATTCAGCCCCAGCATTTT
. | . | TRBJ2-7 | TRBV15 | CATSRDLSDYFQYF | TGTGCCACCAGCAGAGACCTCTCGGACTATTTCCAGTACTTC
. | . | TRBJ1-5 | TRBV4-2 | CASSQKGYSNQPQHF | TGTGCCAGCAGCCAAAAGGGATATAGCAATCAGCCCCAGCATTTT
. | . | TRBJ1-2 | TRBV4-3 | CASSHNREADYGYTF | TGCGCCAGCAGCCATAACAGGGAAGCTGACTATGGCTACACCTTC
. | . | TRBJ2-2 | TRBV7-2 | CASSLSRSVAGELFF | TGTGCCAGCAGCTTAAGTCGGTCGGTCGCCGGGGAGCTGTTTTTT
few | TRBD1 | TRBJ2-2 | TRBV20-1 | CSASGPQGENTGELFF | TGCAGTGCTAGTGGGCCTCAGGGGGAGAACACCGGGGAGCTGTTTTTT
. | TRBD1 | TRBJ2-5 | TRBV12-3/TRBV12-4 | CASSRTGEWQETQYF | TGTGCCAGCAGTCGGACAGGGGAATGGCAAGAGACCCAGTACTTC
few | . | TRBJ2-7 | TRBV7-9 | CASSIRVGRGYEQYF | TGTGCCAGCAGCATCAGGGTTGGGCGCGGCTACGAGCAGTACTTC
. | . | TRBJ2-3 | TRBV9 | CASSPKDWSDTQYF | TGTGCCAGCAGCCCTAAGGACTGGTCAGATACGCAGTATTTT
. | . | TRBJ2-1 | TRBV11-3 | CANRRINEQFF | TGTGCCAACAGGCGGATAAATGAGCAGTTCTTC
. | TRBD1 | TRBJ1-4 | TRBV5-1 | CASSFGGTVAAANEKLFF | TGCGCCAGCAGCTTCGGGGGGACAGTGGCAGCGGCTAATGAAAAACTGTTTTTT
. | TRBD2 | TRBJ2-7 | TRBV2 | CASSPGTNRYEQYF | TGTGCCAGCAGCCCCGGGACTAACCGCTACGAGCAGTACTTC
. | . | TRBJ2-3 | TRBV27 | CASSPRPYGGADTQYF | TGTGCCAGCAGTCCTCGTCCCTACGGCGGGGCAGATACGCAGTATTTT
. | . | TRBJ1-4 | TRBV12-3/TRBV12-4 | CASSLGGVSEKLFF | TGTGCCAGCAGTTTGGGAGGGGTTAGTGAAAAACTGTTTTTT
. | . | TRBJ1-2 | TRBV6-1 | CASSDNSGYGYTF | TGTGCCAGCAGTGATAACAGTGGTTATGGCTACACCTTC
few | TRBD1 | TRBJ2-1 | TRBV13 | CASSPTGTGGRDEQFF | TGTGCCAGCAGCCCGACCGGGACAGGGGGGCGGGATGAGCAGTTCTTC
. | . | TRBJ1-4 | TRBV20-1 | CSATNQNEKLFF | TGCAGTGCAACGAATCAAAATGAAAAACTGTTTTTT
. | . | TRBJ1-2 | TRBV28 | CASSFGSATPGYGYTF | TGTGCCAGCAGTTTTGGTAGTGCCACCCCGGGGTATGGCTACACCTTC
few | . | TRBJ1-2 | TRBV12-3/TRBV12-4 | CASGSGGGDLYGYTF | TGTGCCAGCGGGTCCGGGGGCGGAGACCTCTATGGCTACACCTTC
. | TRBD1 | TRBJ2-1 | TRBV19 | CASSLTRQGNEQFF | TGTGCCAGTAGTCTCACCCGACAGGGCAATGAGCAGTTCTTC
few | TRBD1 | TRBJ2-7 | TRBV4-1 | CASSQETGAAPEQYF | TGCGCCAGCAGCCAAGAAACAGGGGCAGCCCCCGAGCAGTACTTC
. | . | TRBJ1-1 | TRBV20-1 | CSASPPGLNTEAFF | TGCAGTGCTAGTCCCCCGGGGCTTAACACTGAAGCTTTCTTT
. | . | TRBJ2-7 | TRBV12-3/TRBV12-4 | CASSFIGETRYF | TGTGCCAGCAGTTTTATCGGGGAGACCCGGTACTTC
. | . | TRBJ2-3 | TRBV6-6 | CASSYGRRETDTQYF | TGTGCCAGCAGTTACGGCAGGAGGGAGACAGATACGCAGTATTTT
few | . | TRBJ2-1 | TRBV11-1 | CASSRARVSYNEQFF | TGTGCCAGCAGCCGCGCACGGGTCTCCTACAATGAGCAGTTCTTC
few | . | TRBJ2-7 | TRBV4-1 | CASSQVAESGGSSYEQYF | TGCGCCAGCAGCCAAGTGGCAGAATCCGGGGGCAGCTCCTACGAGCAGTACTTC
few | . | TRBJ2-7 | TRBV2 | CASMRGVLPYEQYF | TGTGCCAGCATGCGGGGAGTCCTTCCCTACGAGCAGTACTTC
. | . | TRBJ2-2 | TRBV18 | CASSPNPDTGELFF | TGTGCCAGCTCACCCAATCCGGACACCGGGGAGCTGTTTTTT
. | . | TRBJ2-5 | TRBV6-6 | CANSQNAETQYF | TGTGCCAATTCGCAGAACGCAGAGACCCAGTACTTC
. | TRBD1 | TRBJ2-7 | TRBV10-3 | CAISPGTGYEQYF | TGTGCCATCAGCCCCGGGACAGGGTACGAGCAGTACTTC
. | . | TRBJ2-5 | TRBV2 | CASSEADKKETQYF | TGTGCCAGCAGTGAAGCCGACAAAAAAGAGACCCAGTACTTC
. | TRBD1 | TRBJ1-1 | TRBV7-9 | CASSFSTGGLTEAFF | TGTGCCAGCAGCTTCTCGACAGGGGGCTTGACTGAAGCTTTCTTT
. | . | TRBJ1-1 | TRBV12-5 | CASGFTTGKSNTEAFF | TGTGCTAGTGGTTTCACGACAGGCAAATCGAACACTGAAGCTTTCTTT
. | . | TRBJ2-4 | TRBV19 | CASSPTGGENIQYF | TGTGCCAGTAGTCCCACCGGAGGGGAGAACATTCAGTACTTC
few | TRBD1 | TRBJ2-1 | TRBV24-1 | CATSDPTVLTGNYNEQFF | TGTGCCACCAGTGATCCAACCGTTCTGACAGGGAACTACAATGAGCAGTTCTTC
. | . | TRBJ2-7 | TRBV7-2 | CASSPGVGGYEQYF | TGTGCCAGCAGCCCGGGGGTCGGGGGCTACGAGCAGTACTTC
. | . | TRBJ2-5 | TRBV15 | CATSRDGSGVATQYF | TGTGCCACCAGCAGAGATGGGTCAGGGGTGGCGACCCAGTACTTC
. | TRBD1 | TRBJ1-2 | TRBV20-1 | CSARPGGIGYGYTF | TGCAGTGCTAGACCAGGGGGCATAGGCTATGGCTACACCTTC
. | . | TRBJ2-7 | TRBV4-1 | CASSQEGAGTSYEQYF | TGCGCCAGCAGCCAAGAAGGGGCGGGGACCTCCTACGAGCAGTACTTC
. | . | TRBJ1-1 | TRBV7-3 | CASSPTRGPTEAFF | TGTGCCAGCAGCCCCACCCGGGGGCCCACTGAAGCTTTCTTT
. | TRBD1 | TRBJ2-7 | TRBV20-1 | CSALDRVEDEQYF | TGCAGTGCTCTGGACAGGGTGGAGGACGAGCAGTACTTC
. | . | TRBJ1-2 | TRBV4-3 | CASSVGPGGYTF | TGCGCCAGCAGCGTGGGGCCTGGGGGCTACACCTTC
. | . | TRBJ1-1 | TRBV18 | CASSPNPGNTEAFF | TGTGCCAGCTCACCAAATCCGGGGAACACTGAAGCTTTCTTT
many | . | TRBJ2-1 | TRBV11-2 | CASSLVLWEQFF | TGTGCCAGCAGCTTGGTCCTTTGGGAGCAGTTCTTC
. | TRBD1 | TRBJ1-3 | TRBV7-2 | CASRDRGTFGNTIYF | TGTGCCAGCAGGGACAGGGGGACATTTGGAAACACCATATATTTT